One and the same sample provided the 22 T cell receptor beta chains below, sequenced in a study of technical replicates of blood from a few donors. Clones were read by immunoSEQ multiplex PCR, and TCRdb kept only the in-frame ones, dropping some. The sample yields under 85,000 clones, approximately 96% seen once. Sequencing input: T cells isolated from PBMCs. The receptors stem from a human donor in good health.

This clone is a singleton in its sample. The chain is built from TRBV25-1 and TRBJ2-7; D is unclear. There are 13 residues in the CDR3. From germline, CDR1 is MGHDK and CDR2 SYGVNS. Trimming cost V 2 bases and J 5 bases, with 10 bases left between them. The CDR3 spells CASSEPQFHEQYF. CDR3 coding DNA: TGTGCCAGCAGTGAACCACAATTCCACGAGCAGTACTTC.

The rearrangement uses TRBV19 and TRBJ2-3, with 7 bases that match TRBD1. The trim removed 7 bases at V and 3 bases at J, leaving 7 bases unmatched. The germline gives CDR1 LNHDA, CDR2 SQIVND (reference sequence). The CDR3 covers 14 residues. CDR3 residues: CASTRRQGTDTQYF. The CDR3 DNA reads TGTGCCAGTACCCGAAGACAGGGAACAGATACGCAGTATTTT.

V gene TRBV5-1 combines with J gene TRBJ2-3; no firm D call. Germline V CDR1 and CDR2: SGHRS, YFSETQ. The CDR3 totals 14 residues. With 2 bases removed from V and 1 base from J, the gap between germline ends came to 8 bases. CDR3 sequence (DNA): TGCGCCAGCAGCTTCTCAAGCGGCACAGATACGCAGTATTTT. Protein product: CASSFSSGTDTQYF. The entire variable domain, with the rest obtained from reference TRBV5-1 and TRBJ2-3, is as follows: KAGVTQTPRYLIKTRGQQVTLSCSPISGHRSVSWYQQTPGQGLQFLFEYFSETQRNKGNFPGRFSGRQFSNSRSEMNVSTLELGDSALYLCASSFSSGTDTQYFGPGTRLTVL.

DNA for the CDR3: TGCGCCAGCAGCTTTACAGGGGACAGCAATCAGCCCCAGCATTTT. Its translation is CASSFTGDSNQPQHF. The rearrangement links TRBV5-1 to TRBJ1-5; 7 bases fit TRBD1. V was pared by 2 bases and J by 1 base, with 3 bases of the junction left unmatched. Looked up from germline, CDR1 is SGHRS and CDR2 is YFSETQ. This CDR3 has 15 residues.

The V call is TRBV6-1, the J call TRBJ2-3, with a tentative D call TRBD1 (6 bases). CDR1 is MNHNS and CDR2 is SASEGT in the germline V gene. Between the trimmed V and J ends, which lost 2 bases and 4 bases, there was a span of 13 bases. This CDR3 is built from 15 residues. The CDR3 is CASSELVQGSDTQYF. CDR3 DNA: TGTGCCAGCAGTGAACTCGTACAGGGTTCAGATACGCAGTATTTT.

The chain recombines TRBV4-2 with TRBJ1-2, with D possibly matching TRBD1 (5 bases). V lost 1 base and J 13 bases, leaving 13 bases between the germline ends. Germline assignment: CDR1 LGHNA and CDR2 YNFKEQ. This CDR3 spans 12 amino acids. In nucleotides, the CDR3 is TGTGCCAGCAGCCAAGCCTTCCGGGACTGCACCTTC. Translation gives CASSQAFRDCTF.

The chain couples TRBV9 to TRBJ1-2; 8 nucleotides match TRBD1. The V gene end was trimmed by 4 bases and the J gene end by 0 bases; junction bases not matched to a gene: 8. CDR3 size: 16 residues. The germline gives CDR1 SGDLS, CDR2 YYNGEE. The CDR3 loop is CASSPGGGPANYGYTF. The CDR3 DNA follows: TGTGCCAGCAGCCCAGGGGGCGGCCCAGCTAACTATGGCTACACCTTC.

This clone was detected only once. The chain is built from TRBV28 and TRBJ2-7; the D is unclear. Germline V gives CDR1 MDHEN, CDR2 SYDVKM. This CDR3 is built from 18 residues. Trimming shortened V by 5 bases and J by 0 bases, and 23 bases separated the two germline ends. The CDR3 region is CASSKTISVFSVSYEQYF. CDR3 coding DNA: TGTGCCAGCAGTAAGACAATTTCTGTCTTTTCAGTCTCCTACGAGCAGTACTTC.

This rearrangement joins TRBV11-2 to TRBJ1-2, with TRBD1 as a possible D gene (6 bases). The V gene lost 5 bases and the J gene lost 8 bases, with 12 bases spanning the gap. Germline V gene data show CDR1 as SGHAT and CDR2 as FQNNGV. CDR3 length equals 12 residues. This CDR3 is CASSRTDRGYTF. CDR3 DNA sequence: TGTGCCAGCAGCCGGACAGATCGAGGCTACACCTTC.

V and J are TRBV21-1 and TRBJ2-5; the D segment call TRBD1 is taken from the table without a DNA check. TRBV21-1 is a recognized pseudogene. This CDR3 contains 15 residues. The CDR3 DNA sequence: TGTGCCAGCAGCAAAGGCTGGGGGCCCCCTAGGACCCAGTACTTC. This sequence encodes CASSKGWGPPRTQYF.

The chain carries TRBV5-3 and TRBJ1-3, with 7 bases fitting TRBD1. TRBV5-3 is an open reading frame whose function is uncertain. The CDR3 runs to 17 residues. The trim removed 5 bases at V and 0 bases at J, leaving 11 bases unmatched. The CDR3 loop reads CARSYGTATFSGNTIYF. The CDR3 nucleotides read TGTGCCAGAAGTTACGGGACAGCCACTTTCTCTGGAAACACCATATATTTT.

This chain links TRBV5-6 with TRBJ1-1, with TRBD1 as a possible D gene (5 bases). V dropped 3 bases and J dropped 4 bases, with 16 bases sitting between them. This CDR3 has 15 residues. Germline lookup yields CDR1 SGHDT and CDR2 YYEEEE. The CDR3 region has the DNA TGTGCCAGCAGCTCACTCCCACCGGGGGGCACTGAAGCTTTCTTT. This codes for CASSSLPPGGTEAFF.

The chain employs TRBV28 and TRBJ2-5; D gene uncertain. Trimming removed 5 bases at V and 2 bases at J, with 21 bases between. The CDR3 is 17 amino acids. Germline V gene data show CDR1 as MDHEN and CDR2 as SYDVKM. Written as DNA, the CDR3 is TGTGCCAGCAGTCCTCTAAATACCTTACACAGTCAAGAGACCCAGTACTTC. It specifies CASSPLNTLHSQETQYF. The full variable domain, in which reference TRBV28 and TRBJ2-5 provide the parts outside the CDR3, is DVKVTQSSRYLVKRTGEKVFLECVQDMDHENMFWYRQDPGLGLRLIYFSYDVKMKEKGDIPEGYSVSREKKERFSLILESASTNQTSMYLCASSPLNTLHSQETQYFGPGTRLLVL.

The chain has TRBV4-2 and TRBJ2-3, with 7 bases lining up with TRBD2. Germline values: CDR1 LGHNA, CDR2 YNFKEQ. J lost 6 bases, V lost 0 bases, and 27 bases had no gene match. The CDR3 spans 22 residues. The CDR3 region has the DNA TGTGCCAGCAGCCAAGATTATCGGTCGGGGGAGATAGCGGGTGGGGTAGTGGATACGCAGTATTTT. Translated, it gives CASSQDYRSGEIAGGVVDTQYF.

This chain joins TRBV4-1 and TRBJ1-2, with 7 bases fitting TRBD1. This CDR3 has 14 residues. Looked up from germline, CDR1 is MGHRA and CDR2 is YSYEKL. The ends lost 6 bases at V and 5 bases at J; junction bases unmatched: 9. The chain's CDR3 is CASRYPGTVYGYTF. The CDR3 nucleotides are TGCGCCAGCAGGTACCCCGGGACAGTGTATGGCTACACCTTC.

The V and J genes are TRBV10-3 and TRBJ2-7; weak D call: TRBD1 (5 bases). Trimming took off 0 bases at V and 4 bases at J, with 7 bases between the two ends. The CDR3 extends over 13 amino acids. Germline V lookup: CDR1 ENHRY, CDR2 SYGVKD. Here the CDR3 reads CAISESGVYEQYF. CDR3 in DNA: TGTGCCATCAGTGAGTCAGGGGTTTACGAGCAGTACTTC.

The J gene is TRBJ1-5, the V gene TRBV9, with 10 nucleotides matching TRBD1. V shed 3 bases, J shed 7 bases, and the junction held 4 bases outside the gene matches. Germline V lookup: CDR1 SGDLS, CDR2 YYNGEE. The CDR3 extends over 14 amino acids. The CDR3 bases are TGTGCCAGCAGCGAGGGACAGGGGAAACAGCCCCAGCATTTT. Translating it yields CASSEGQGKQPQHF.

Remarks on this clone: One end of the junction is discordant with germline, which a read error may explain. CDR3 loop: CASSLGTSDPKDF. The CDR3 DNA follows: TGTGCCAGCAGCTTGGGGACTAGCGATCCTAAGGACTTC. The rearrangement links TRBV5-4 to TRBJ2-7; TRBD2 aligns across 9 bases. CDR1 is SGHNT and CDR2 is YYREEE in the germline V gene (reference sequence). This CDR3 spans 13 amino acids. The full variable domain, rest sourced from reference TRBV5-4 and TRBJ2-7, is ETGVTQSPTHLIKTRGQQVTLRCSSQSGHNTVSWYQQALGQGPQFIFQYYREEENGRGNFPPRFSGLQFPNYSSELNVNALELDDSALYLCASSLGTSDPKDFGPGTRLTVT.

J is TRBJ2-2 and V is TRBV7-2; 12 positions agree with TRBD1. Unmatched junction bases numbered 1, after V lost 2 bases and J lost 6 bases. Germline CDR1 reads SGHTA; CDR2 reads FQGNSA. This CDR3 comprises 15 residues. The CDR3 spells CASSLRDRGPGELFF. For the CDR3, the DNA is TGTGCCAGCAGCTTAAGGGACAGGGGGCCCGGGGAGCTGTTTTTT.

The rearrangement joins TRBV15 to TRBJ1-3; 8 positions agree with TRBD1. Germline V gene sequence: CDR1 LNHNV, CDR2 YYDKDF (reference sequence). The CDR3 extends over 20 amino acids. After removal of 3 bases from V and 0 bases from J, the junction contained 16 bases not matched to a gene. The DNA for the CDR3 is TGTGCCACCAGCAGTGCGACCGGGACAGGCCAAGTCGGCTCTGGAAACACCATATATTTT. Its translation is CATSSATGTGQVGSGNTIYF.

This clone occurred once. The chain links TRBV18 to TRBJ1-4, with D tentatively TRBD1 (6 bases). The ends were cut back, 4 bases at V and 5 bases at J, with 17 bases in the middle. The CDR3 is 16 amino acids. Germline V gene lookup returns CDR1 KGHSH and CDR2 LQKENI. The CDR3 DNA reads TGTGCCAGCTCACGATCTCTGGACAGTTCGAATGAAAAACTGTTTTTT. It is translated as CASSRSLDSSNEKLFF.

The CDR3 nucleotides read TGTGCCAGCAGTTTCGCAGGGAATAGCAATCAGCCCCAGCATTTT. Its translation: CASSFAGNSNQPQHF. V gene TRBV27 combines with J gene TRBJ1-5; D is possibly TRBD1 (5 bases). Germline CDR1 reads MNHEY; CDR2 reads SMNVEV (reference sequence). V lost 3 bases to trimming and J lost 0 bases, with 9 bases between them. CDR3 size: 15 residues.